This T cell receptor beta chain was obtained from a study of T cell responses to AZD1222 COVID-19 vaccine. From germline, CDR1 is SQVTM and CDR2 ANQGSEA. V lost 1 base, J lost 1 base, and 16 bases lay in between. The CDR3 is 16 residues long. In regard to this clone: The antigen is unknown.

Repertoires were generated with immunoSEQ multiplex PCR, while TCRdb's copy carries only in-frame clones and drops some. The sample shows approximately 90,000 clones, nearly 90% of them seen only once. Study-level results: The CD4 TCRs associated with vaccination extended across spike and predominated at 160-218 and 743-854. Nearly half of spike-specific TCRs reportedly target unmutated variant regions. After the peak T cell response, and only then, were repertoires sampled. Receipt of two AZD1222 doses was followed by a rise in Spike-specific TCR breadth and depth.

Sequenced material: peripheral blood, taken on day 0 of AZD1222 vaccination. The rearrangement links TRBV29-1 to TRBJ2-5; the D call may be TRBD1 or TRBD2 (5 bases each). The TCR sequence derives from an adult in good health. The CDR3 loop is CSVEGGPGPSQETQYF. For the CDR3, the DNA is TGCAGCGTTGAAGGAGGGCCGGGACCATCCCAAGAGACCCAGTACTTC.